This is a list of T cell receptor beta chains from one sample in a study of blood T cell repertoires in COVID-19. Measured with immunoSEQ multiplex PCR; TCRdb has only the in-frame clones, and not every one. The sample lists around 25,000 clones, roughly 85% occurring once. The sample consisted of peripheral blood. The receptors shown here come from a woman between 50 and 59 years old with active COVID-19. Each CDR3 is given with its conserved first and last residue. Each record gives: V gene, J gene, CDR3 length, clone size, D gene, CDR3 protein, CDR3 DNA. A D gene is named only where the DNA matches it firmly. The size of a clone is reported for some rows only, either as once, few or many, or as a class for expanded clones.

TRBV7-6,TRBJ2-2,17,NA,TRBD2,CASSRTSGGPNTGELFF,TGTGCCAGCAGCCGGACTAGCGGAGGACCGAACACCGGGGAGCTGTTTTTT
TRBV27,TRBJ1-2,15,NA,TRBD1,CASSLAGTGHYGYTF,TGTGCCAGCAGTTTAGCCGGGACAGGGCACTATGGCTACACCTTC
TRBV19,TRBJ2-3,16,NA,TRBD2,CASSPLAGGSTDTQYF,TGTGCCAGTAGCCCCCTAGCGGGAGGATCGACAGATACGCAGTATTTT
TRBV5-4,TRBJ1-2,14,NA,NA,CASTTVGGREGYTF,TGTGCCAGCACCACCGTAGGGGGAAGGGAAGGCTACACCTTC
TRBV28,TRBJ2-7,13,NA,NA,CASSFEGITWQYF,TGTGCCAGCAGTTTCGAGGGAATTACGTGGCAGTACTTC
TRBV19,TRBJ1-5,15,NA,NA,CASSIDSYSNQPQHF,TGTGCCAGTAGTATCGACAGCTATAGCAATCAGCCCCAGCATTTT
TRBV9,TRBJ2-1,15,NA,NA,CASTLSQVSYNEQFF,TGTGCCAGCACCCTATCACAGGTCTCCTACAATGAGCAGTTCTTC
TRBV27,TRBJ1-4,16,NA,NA,CASRKREGLDNEKLFF,TGTGCCAGCAGAAAAAGGGAGGGTCTGGATAATGAAAAACTGTTTTTT
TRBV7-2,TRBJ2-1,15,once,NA,CASSLVDGIRNEQFF,TGTGCCAGCAGCTTAGTCGACGGGATTCGCAATGAGCAGTTCTTC
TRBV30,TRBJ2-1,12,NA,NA,CAWSSTPGLQFF,TGTGCCTGGAGCAGTACACCGGGATTGCAGTTCTTC
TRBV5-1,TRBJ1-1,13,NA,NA,CASSLKLDTEAFF,TGCGCCAGCAGCTTGAAATTAGACACTGAAGCTTTCTTT
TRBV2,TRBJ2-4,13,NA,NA,CASSGAGENIQYF,TGTGCCAGCAGTGGTGCAGGTGAAAACATTCAGTACTTC
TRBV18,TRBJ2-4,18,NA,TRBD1,CASSLGTVRRLAKNIQYF,TGTGCCAGCTCATTAGGGACAGTCCGACGTCTAGCCAAAAACATTCAGTACTTC
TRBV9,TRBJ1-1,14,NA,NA,CASSVDAGDAEAFF,TGTGCCAGCAGCGTAGATGCGGGTGACGCTGAAGCTTTCTTT
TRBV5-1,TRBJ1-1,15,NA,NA,CASSLNRGANTEAFF,TGCGCCAGCAGCTTGAACCGGGGGGCCAACACTGAAGCTTTCTTT
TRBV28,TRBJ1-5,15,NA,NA,CASSLLGGGNQPQHF,TGTGCCAGCAGTTTACTAGGGGGAGGCAATCAGCCCCAGCATTTT
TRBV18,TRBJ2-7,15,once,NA,CASSPDSDPYYEQYF,TGTGCCAGCTCACCTGACAGCGATCCGTACTACGAGCAGTACTTC
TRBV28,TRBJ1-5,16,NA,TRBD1,CASSHGGTGVNQPQHF,TGTGCCAGCAGCCATGGCGGGACAGGGGTCAATCAGCCCCAGCATTTT